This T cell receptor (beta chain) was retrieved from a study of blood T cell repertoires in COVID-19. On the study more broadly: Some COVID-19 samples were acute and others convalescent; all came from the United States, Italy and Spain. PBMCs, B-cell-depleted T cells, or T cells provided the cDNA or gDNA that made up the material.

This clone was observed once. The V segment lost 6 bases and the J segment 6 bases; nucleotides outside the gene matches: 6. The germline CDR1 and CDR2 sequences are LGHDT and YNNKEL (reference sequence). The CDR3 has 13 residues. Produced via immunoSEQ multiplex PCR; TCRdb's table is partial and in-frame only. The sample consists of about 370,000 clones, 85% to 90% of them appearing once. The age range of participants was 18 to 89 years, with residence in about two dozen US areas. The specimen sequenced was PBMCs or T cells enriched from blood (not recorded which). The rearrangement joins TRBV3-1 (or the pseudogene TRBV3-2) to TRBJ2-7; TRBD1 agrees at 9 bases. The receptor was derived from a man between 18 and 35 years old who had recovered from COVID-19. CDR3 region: CASSRQGVVEQYF. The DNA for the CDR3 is TGTGCCAGCAGTCGACAGGGGGTGGTCGAGCAGTACTTC.